This record concerns one TCR beta chain sequence. Its antigen is still unknown. The data originate from a study of cytomegalovirus exposure and HLA in healthy donors. V shed 3 bases and J 2 bases; nucleotides not matched to a gene: 12. This CDR3 is built from 17 residues. Per germline, CDR1 GTSNPN and CDR2 SVGIG (reference sequence). Method: immunoSEQ multiplex PCR; TCRdb's copy keeps in-frame clones and lacks some. Among 200,000 to 250,000 clones listed, over 80% were seen once. Whole-study findings and limits: In the roughly 120 validation repertoires, a later analysis found that first-cohort TCR clusters tended to co-occur. Most TCR sequences were rare, but some public TCRs occurred in many donors.

The genes are TRBV30 and TRBJ2-1, with TRBD2 matching over 8 bases. The sample was PBMCs. The sequence derives from a woman aged 30 to 39 in good health and CMV-seropositive. The CDR3 spells CAWSGVGTSGTYNEQFF. The CDR3 DNA is TGTGCCTGGAGCGGGGTGGGCACTAGCGGCACCTACAATGAGCAGTTCTTC.